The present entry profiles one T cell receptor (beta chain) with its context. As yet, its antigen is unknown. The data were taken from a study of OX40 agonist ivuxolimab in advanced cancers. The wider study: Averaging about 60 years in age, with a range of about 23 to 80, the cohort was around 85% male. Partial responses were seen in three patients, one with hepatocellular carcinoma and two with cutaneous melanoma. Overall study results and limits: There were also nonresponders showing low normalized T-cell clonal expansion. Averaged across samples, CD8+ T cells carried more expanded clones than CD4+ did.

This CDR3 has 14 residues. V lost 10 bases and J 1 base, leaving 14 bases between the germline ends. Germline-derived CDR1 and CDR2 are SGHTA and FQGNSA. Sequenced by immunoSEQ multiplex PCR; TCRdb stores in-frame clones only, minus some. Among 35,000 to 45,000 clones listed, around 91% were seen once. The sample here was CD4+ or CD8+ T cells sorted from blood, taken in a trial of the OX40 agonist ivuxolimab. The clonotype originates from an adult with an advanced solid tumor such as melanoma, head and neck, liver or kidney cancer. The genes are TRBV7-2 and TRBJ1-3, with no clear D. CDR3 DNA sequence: TGTGCCACGAGCATGGCGGGGTCTGGAAACACCATATATTTT. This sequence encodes CATSMAGSGNTIYF.